The entry below gives a single T cell receptor beta chain sequence along with its context. This CDR3 spans 14 amino acids. TCRdb re-called the 5' RACE reads and shows each CDR3 protein once, DNA omitted. The sample table includes around 200,000 distinct CDR3 sequences. This record comes from a study of monozygotic twins with inflammatory bowel disease. The chain uses TRBV12-3 or TRBV12-4 and TRBJ2-1; the D call from TCRdb, TRBD1, cannot be confirmed without DNA. The clonotype originates from a human donor with ulcerative colitis or Crohn's disease, or a healthy co-twin of an affected twin (not recorded which). Sequencing was done on a sample of blood. The CDR3 loop is CASSLDGIRVGQFF.